This is a list of T cell receptor beta chains from one sample in a study of blood T cell repertoires in COVID-19. The table came from immunoSEQ multiplex PCR; TCRdb's copy has only in-frame clones and leaves some out. The sample records about 84,000 clones, 83% being singletons. What was sequenced was peripheral blood. These receptors came from a woman at least 80 years old with acute or convalescent COVID-19. Each CDR3 is given with its conserved first and last residue. A D gene is named only where the DNA matches it firmly. Not all rows give a size; the values are once, few, many and, for expanded clones, a class.

CDR3nt: TGTGCCAGCAGCTTAGGAAGACAGGGTATAGAGACCCAGTACTTC
CDR3aa: CASSLGRQGIETQYF
d_gene: TRBD1
v_gene: TRBV7-2
j_gene: TRBJ2-5
abundance: .

CDR3nt: TGCGCCAGCAGCGTCGACAGGGAAGAGACCCAGTACTTC
CDR3aa: CASSVDREETQYF
d_gene: TRBD1
v_gene: TRBV5-1
j_gene: TRBJ2-5
abundance: .

CDR3nt: TGTGCCAGCAGCTTAGGTCGAGATACGCAGTATTTT
CDR3aa: CASSLGRDTQYF
d_gene: .
v_gene: TRBV7-6
j_gene: TRBJ2-3
abundance: .

CDR3nt: TGTGCCATCAGTGAGTCCCTTAGAAACCCACGCTCCTACGAGCAGTACTTC
CDR3aa: CAISESLRNPRSYEQYF
d_gene: .
v_gene: TRBV10-3
j_gene: TRBJ2-7
abundance: once

CDR3nt: TGTGCCAGCAGCTTAGGGGTAGCGGCAAGCTACGAGCAGTACTTC
CDR3aa: CASSLGVAASYEQYF
d_gene: .
v_gene: TRBV7-2
j_gene: TRBJ2-7
abundance: .

CDR3nt: TGTGCCAGTAGTATCCCGGGACAGGGGGCCAATGAGCAGTTCTTC
CDR3aa: CASSIPGQGANEQFF
d_gene: TRBD1
v_gene: TRBV19
j_gene: TRBJ2-1
abundance: once

CDR3nt: TGTGCCAGCACCGCGACCGGACAGGGGACCGAGCAGTACTTC
CDR3aa: CASTATGQGTEQYF
d_gene: TRBD1
v_gene: TRBV6-6
j_gene: TRBJ2-7
abundance: .

CDR3nt: TGCGCCAGCAGCCAAGAACGTTTGGGCCGGATAAACACCGGGGAGCTGTTTTTT
CDR3aa: CASSQERLGRINTGELFF
d_gene: .
v_gene: TRBV4-3
j_gene: TRBJ2-2
abundance: .

CDR3nt: TGTGCCAGCAGCGATCCGGGACTTTCGTCGGATACGCAGTATTTT
CDR3aa: CASSDPGLSSDTQYF
d_gene: .
v_gene: TRBV13
j_gene: TRBJ2-3
abundance: .

CDR3nt: TGTGCCAGCTCACCAGTACTAGCGGGAGGGCCTAGAGATACGCAGTATTTT
CDR3aa: CASSPVLAGGPRDTQYF
d_gene: TRBD2
v_gene: TRBV18
j_gene: TRBJ2-3
abundance: .

CDR3nt: TGTGCCACCAGTTATGAACGACAGGGGGAAGTTTTGAACACTGAAGCTTTCTTT
CDR3aa: CATSYERQGEVLNTEAFF
d_gene: TRBD1
v_gene: TRBV24-1
j_gene: TRBJ1-1
abundance: .

CDR3nt: TGTGCCAGCAGCACAAACAGAGCAACTAATGAAAAACTGTTTTTT
CDR3aa: CASSTNRATNEKLFF
d_gene: .
v_gene: TRBV5-8
j_gene: TRBJ1-4
abundance: once

CDR3nt: TGTGCCAGCAGCTTGGCACGGGTTACTGAAGCTTTCTTT
CDR3aa: CASSLARVTEAFF
d_gene: .
v_gene: TRBV5-6
j_gene: TRBJ1-1
abundance: once

CDR3nt: TGTGCCAGCTCATCCCGAGGGGAAAAACTGTTTTTT
CDR3aa: CASSSRGEKLFF
d_gene: .
v_gene: TRBV18
j_gene: TRBJ1-4
abundance: few

CDR3nt: TGTGCCAGCAGCCGTGGGACTTCTTACAATGAGCAGTTCTTC
CDR3aa: CASSRGTSYNEQFF
d_gene: .
v_gene: TRBV7-2
j_gene: TRBJ2-1
abundance: .

CDR3nt: TGTGCCAGTAGTATGGAGGAGGGTCCGAACATTCAGTACTTC
CDR3aa: CASSMEEGPNIQYF
d_gene: .
v_gene: TRBV19
j_gene: TRBJ2-4
abundance: .

CDR3nt: TGTGCCAGCAGCTTCGCGGACACCACCCTCCACTTT
CDR3aa: CASSFADTTLHF
d_gene: .
v_gene: TRBV11-1
j_gene: TRBJ1-6
abundance: .